One T cell receptor (beta chain) is described in this entry. Clones were read by immunoSEQ multiplex PCR, and TCRdb kept only the in-frame ones, dropping some. Among some 300,000 clones listed, around 88% were seen once. Per the germline V gene, CDR1 is WNHNN and CDR2 is SYGVQD (reference sequence). This CDR3 region has 17 residues. The ends lost 0 bases at V and 4 bases at J; junction bases unmatched: 7. The data derive from a study of blood T cell repertoires in COVID-19. Sequenced input: peripheral blood. This receptor was identified in a woman in her 30s who had recovered from COVID-19. This rearrangement joins TRBV10-1 to TRBJ1-2; 11 bases are a match to TRBD1. The CDR3: CASSESRGTGGLYGYTF. As DNA, the CDR3 is TGCGCCAGCAGTGAGTCTCGCGGGACAGGGGGTCTCTATGGCTACACCTTC.